The 32 T cell receptor beta chains given below trace back to one sample, sequenced in a study of cytomegalovirus exposure and HLA in healthy donors. Researchers ran the PCR with 60 Vbeta and 13 Jbeta primers. TCRdb's table, derived via immunoSEQ multiplex PCR, lists solely in-frame clones and lacks some. Here the sample table reports around 100,000 clones. Sequencing was carried out using PBMCs. The receptors originated from a man aged 40-50 years in good health and CMV-seronegative.

The chain uses TRBV7-6 and TRBJ2-2; 7 positions agree with TRBD2. J gave up 4 bases and V 4 bases, and 9 bases lay outside the gene matches. The CDR3 has 16 residues. Germline loops: CDR1 SGHVS, CDR2 FNYEAQ. The CDR3 DNA follows: TGTGCCAGCAGCTCTGGACTAGATAGGAGCACCGGGGAGCTGTTTTTT. It translates to CASSSGLDRSTGELFF. Together with reference TRBV7-6 and TRBJ2-2, the CDR3 gives the full variable domain: GAGVSQSPRYKVTKRGQDVALRCDPISGHVSLYWYRQALGQGPEFLTYFNYEAQQDKSGLPNDRFSAERPEGSISTLTIQRTEQRDSAMYRCASSSGLDRSTGELFFGEGSRLTVL.

This sequence joins TRBV2 and TRBJ1-3; D is undetermined. Trimming stripped 6 bases from V and 1 base from J, with 4 bases between. In germline, CDR1 is SNHLY, CDR2 FYNNEI. The CDR3 has 12 amino acids. The CDR3 bases are TGTGCCAGCAGCCTTTCTGGAAACACCATATATTTT. Amino acid sequence: CASSLSGNTIYF.

The gene calls are TRBV28 and TRBJ1-1; 7 positions match TRBD1. V lost 7 bases and J lost 0; bases outside the gene matches: 5. The CDR3 runs to 14 residues. The germline CDR1 and CDR2 sequences are MDHEN and SYDVKM. The CDR3: CASTSTGLNTEAFF. Written as DNA, the CDR3 is TGTGCCAGCACTTCGACAGGGTTGAACACTGAAGCTTTCTTT.

The chain links TRBV11-2 to TRBJ2-3; no definite D call. Germline V gene data show CDR1 as SGHAT and CDR2 as FQNNGV. The CDR3 extends over 15 amino acids. V shed 0 bases and J shed 6 bases, with 13 bases lying between them. The CDR3 here is CASSLDRSTLDTQYF. The CDR3 region has the DNA TGTGCCAGCAGCTTAGATCGGTCCACCTTGGATACGCAGTATTTT.

The chain uses TRBV7-9 and TRBJ1-5, with D perhaps TRBD1 (5 bases). V was cut by 5 bases and J by 0 bases, with 11 bases left in between. CDR1 SEHNR and CDR2 FQNEAQ come from the germline V gene (reference sequence). The CDR3 totals 15 residues. In DNA form, the CDR3 reads TGTGCCAGCAGCCCTACAGGCCCTAGCAATCAGCCCCAGCATTTT. This gives the protein CASSPTGPSNQPQHF.

The chain is built from TRBV5-6 and TRBJ2-1, with unresolved D. Germline values: CDR1 SGHDT, CDR2 YYEEEE. The V gene lost 4 bases and the J gene lost 5 bases, with 16 bases spanning the gap. CDR3 length: 15 residues. The DNA for the CDR3 is TGTGCCAGCAGCCCTCATAGAAAACTGCACAATGAGCAGTTCTTC. It yields the protein CASSPHRKLHNEQFF.

The chain is built from TRBV19 and TRBJ2-2; 9 nucleotides match TRBD1. The CDR3 runs 14 residues. Germline CDR1 and CDR2: LNHDA and SQIVND (reference sequence). Trimming cost V 7 bases and J 4 bases; bases outside gene matches: 4. The CDR3 region is CASNGGQGTGELFF. CDR3 DNA: TGTGCCAGTAACGGGGGACAGGGCACCGGGGAGCTGTTTTTT.

The V call is TRBV6-5, the J call TRBJ2-1, with 7 bases identical to TRBD2. Germline assignment: CDR1 MNHEY and CDR2 SVGAGI. CDR3 length equals 15 residues. The V and J ends lost 5 bases and 10 bases, in that order; junction bases with no gene match: 14. The CDR3, as DNA: TGTGCCAGCAGTATCTCGGGAGGCCCGGCGTCGGAGCAGTTCTTC. This encodes CASSISGGPASEQFF.

This chain joins TRBV5-6 and TRBJ2-1; TRBD2 might be the D (6 bases). Looked up from germline, CDR1 is SGHDT and CDR2 is YYEEEE. The CDR3 is 14 residues long. The V gene lost 0 bases and the J gene lost 9 bases, with 13 bases spanning the gap. DNA for the CDR3: TGTGCCAGCAGCTTGGATGTTAGCGGTTTTGAGCAGTTCTTC. Its protein product is CASSLDVSGFEQFF.

The CDR3 reads CASSQTGDTQYF. Written as DNA, the CDR3 is TGTGCCAGCAGCCAAACCGGAGATACGCAGTATTTT. The rearrangement uses TRBV7-6 and TRBJ2-3; no clear D gene. The CDR3 is 12 residues long. Germline V CDR1 and CDR2: SGHVS, FNYEAQ. V lost 5 bases to trimming and J lost 5 bases, with 8 bases between them.

J is TRBJ2-1 and V is TRBV7-7; tentatively, D is TRBD1 (6 bases). The V gene lost 1 base and the J gene lost 6 bases, with 16 bases spanning the gap. This CDR3 spans 16 amino acids. CDR1 SSHAT and CDR2 FNYEAQ come from the germline V gene (reference sequence). The CDR3 reads CASSLGPGATFNEQFF. DNA for the CDR3: TGTGCCAGCAGCTTAGGTCCAGGGGCTACATTCAATGAGCAGTTCTTC.

The chain links TRBV7-2 to TRBJ2-1, with TRBD2 identical over 8 bases. This CDR3 spans 15 amino acids. Unmatched junction bases numbered 8, after V lost 1 base and J lost 9 bases. The germline V gene has CDR1 SGHTA and CDR2 FQGNSA. The CDR3 bases are TGTGCCAGCAGCTTAGGTTTCGGGGGGGCCGGTGAGCAGTTCTTC. It specifies CASSLGFGGAGEQFF.

The rearrangement joins TRBV14 to TRBJ2-7; possibly TRBD1 for D (7 bases). Germline CDR1 SGHDN, CDR2 FVKESK. This CDR3 is built from 15 residues. Trimming shortened V by 0 bases and J by 4 bases, and 13 bases separated the two germline ends. CDR3 sequence reads: CASSQDGAGGYEQYF. The CDR3 coding sequence is TGTGCCAGCAGCCAAGATGGGGCAGGGGGGTACGAGCAGTACTTC.

The gene calls are TRBV2 and TRBJ1-4; the D gene is possibly TRBD1 (6 bases). V dropped 10 bases and J dropped 6 bases, with 18 bases sitting between them. Germline CDR1 reads SNHLY; CDR2 reads FYNNEI. The CDR3 extends over 14 amino acids. DNA of the CDR3: TGTGCCACCATGGGACAACGGGGTGATGAAAAACTGTTTTTT. This gives the protein CATMGQRGDEKLFF.

V gene TRBV9 combines with J gene TRBJ2-7; D perhaps matches TRBD2 (5 bases). Germline CDR1 is SGDLS and CDR2 is YYNGEE. V gave up 2 bases and J gave up 3 bases, with 12 bases separating them. This CDR3 has 14 amino acids. Here the CDR3 reads CASSVGGPSYEQYF. The CDR3 bases are TGTGCCAGCAGCGTCGGAGGACCCAGCTACGAGCAGTACTTC.

The V gene is TRBV27, the J gene TRBJ1-1, with TRBD1 matching 7 bases. Unmatched junction bases numbered 7, after V lost 5 bases and J lost 1 base. Germline assignment: CDR1 MNHEY and CDR2 SMNVEV (reference sequence). The CDR3 has 15 residues. CDR3 residues: CASSVKGTANTEAFF. The CDR3 DNA reads TGTGCCAGCAGTGTGAAAGGGACAGCGAACACTGAAGCTTTCTTT.

The chain is built from TRBV6-5 and TRBJ2-2; D is perhaps TRBD1 (6 bases). In germline, CDR1 is MNHEY, CDR2 SVGAGI. V was pared by 4 bases and J by 0 bases, with 12 bases between. The CDR3 totals 16 residues. CDR3 nucleotide sequence: TGTGCCAGCAGTTCGTACGGGACACCGAACACCGGGGAGCTGTTTTTT. It yields the protein CASSSYGTPNTGELFF.

The rearrangement uses TRBV6-6 and TRBJ2-7, with 11 bases fitting TRBD1. This CDR3 is 14 amino acids long. Losses at the gene ends were 6 bases for V and 7 bases for J; bases not matched to a gene: 8. Germline V CDR1 and CDR2: MNHNY, SVGAGI (reference sequence). CDR3 DNA: TGTGCCAGCAGAGAAGGACAGGGGGCGGGAGAGCAGTACTTC. Protein sequence: CASREGQGAGEQYF.

CDR3 DNA: TGTGCCAGCAGCTTAGCCTTGGGCAACACAGATACGCAGTATTTT. Encoded protein: CASSLALGNTDTQYF. The chain employs TRBV11-2 and TRBJ2-3; no reliable D call. V lost 1 base and J 2 bases, leaving 10 bases between the germline ends. This CDR3 has 15 amino acids. Germline CDR1 SGHAT, CDR2 FQNNGV.

This rearrangement joins TRBV6-1 to TRBJ2-7; 13 nucleotides align to TRBD2. V was clipped by 3 bases and J by 3 bases; unmatched bases: 2. Germline values: CDR1 MNHNS, CDR2 SASEGT. The CDR3 totals 15 residues. CDR3 region: CASSERTSGSYEQYF. The CDR3 nucleotides are TGTGCCAGCAGTGAGCGGACTAGCGGGAGCTACGAGCAGTACTTC.

V gene TRBV6-1 combines with J gene TRBJ1-6; maybe TRBD1 (6 bases). With 6 bases removed from V and 11 bases from J, the gap between germline ends came to 17 bases. The CDR3 length is 14 residues. Germline V gives CDR1 MNHNS, CDR2 SASEGT. CDR3 amino acids: CASSGQGQRAPLHF. The CDR3 region has the DNA TGTGCCAGCAGCGGTCAGGGGCAGAGGGCACCCCTCCACTTT.

The rearrangement links TRBV7-9 to TRBJ2-7; TRBD1 is a possible D gene (5 bases). Per the germline V gene, CDR1 is SEHNR and CDR2 is FQNEAQ (reference sequence). V was cut by 1 base and J by 3 bases, with 10 bases left in between. The CDR3 is 14 amino acids. The CDR3 is CASSLDRQVYEQYF. Here the CDR3 DNA reads TGTGCCAGCAGCTTAGACAGGCAAGTCTACGAGCAGTACTTC.

The V and J genes are TRBV14 and TRBJ2-5, with TRBD1 matching over 8 bases. This CDR3 spans 14 amino acids. Per germline, CDR1 SGHDN and CDR2 FVKESK. Trimming at V came to 4 bases and at J to 5 bases, leaving 6 bases not matched to a gene. CDR3 DNA sequence: TGTGCCAGCAGCCCCAGGGGGCTCGGGGAGACCCAGTACTTC. Protein product: CASSPRGLGETQYF. The full variable domain, rest sourced from reference TRBV14 and TRBJ2-5, is EAGVTQFPSHSVIEKGQTVTLRCDPISGHDNLYWYRRVMGKEIKFLLHFVKESKQDESGMPNNRFLAERTGGTYSTLKVQPAELEDSGVYFCASSPRGLGETQYFGPGTRLLVL.

V and J are TRBV5-6 and TRBJ1-3, with D uncertain. The germline V and J ends were trimmed by 0 bases and 4 bases, with 11 bases remaining between them. In germline, CDR1 is SGHDT, CDR2 YYEEEE. This CDR3 has 15 amino acids. This CDR3 reads CASSLAFGGGNTIYF. For the CDR3, the DNA is TGTGCCAGCAGCTTGGCGTTTGGAGGCGGAAACACCATATATTTT.

This chain connects TRBV7-2 to TRBJ2-7, with TRBD2 as a possible D gene (6 bases). The V gene's germline CDR1 is SGHTA and CDR2 FQGNSA. This CDR3 is built from 15 residues. V was cut by 8 bases and J by 4 bases, with 21 bases left in between. The CDR3 spells CASDMGGRTVYEQYF. The CDR3 DNA sequence: TGTGCCAGCGATATGGGAGGCAGGACGGTGTACGAGCAGTACTTC.

The V and J genes are TRBV18 and TRBJ2-7; unclear D gene. The CDR3 length is 13 residues. V was pared by 1 base and J by 6 bases, with 10 bases between. The germline CDR1 and CDR2 sequences are KGHSH and LQKENI. The CDR3 loop reads CASSPHDFAEQYF. CDR3 DNA sequence: TGTGCCAGCTCACCACACGACTTTGCCGAGCAGTACTTC.

The gene calls are TRBV29-1 and TRBJ1-2; 11 bases map to TRBD1. Germline-derived CDR1 and CDR2 are SQVTM and ANQGSEA. Germline trimming cut 8 bases from V and 8 bases from J; bases unmatched to any gene: 13. The CDR3 consists of 14 residues. The CDR3 loop is CSTWTGGDVLGYTF. In DNA, the CDR3 is TGCAGCACATGGACAGGGGGCGACGTTTTGGGCTACACCTTC.

In the case of this clone: The sample contains more than one DNA sequence encoding this CDR3. The CDR3 region has the DNA TGTGCCAGCAGCCAAGCTTCGGGATCTGGGGCCAACGTCCTGACTTTC. Its translation: CASSQASGSGANVLTF. The chain joins TRBV14 to TRBJ2-6; TRBD2 might be the D (5 bases). V shed 1 base and J shed 1 base, with 8 bases lying between them. This CDR3 has 16 residues. Per the germline V gene, CDR1 is SGHDN and CDR2 is FVKESK. Full variable domain (rest looked up from reference TRBV14 and TRBJ2-6): EAGVTQFPSHSVIEKGQTVTLRCDPISGHDNLYWYRRVMGKEIKFLLHFVKESKQDESGMPNNRFLAERTGGTYSTLKVQPAELEDSGVYFCASSQASGSGANVLTFGAGSRLTVL.

The genes are TRBV18 and TRBJ2-5, with 8 bases identical to TRBD1. This CDR3 contains 16 residues. Germline CDR1 reads KGHSH; CDR2 reads LQKENI. Trimming removed 0 bases from V and 6 bases from J; junction bases left unmatched: 9. The CDR3 DNA sequence: TGTGCCAGCTCACCACCGGCAGGGGGCGGAGGAAAGACCCAGTACTTC. It specifies CASSPPAGGGGKTQYF.

The V and J genes are TRBV9 and TRBJ2-2, with 15 bases that match TRBD2. Germline V gene sequence: CDR1 SGDLS, CDR2 YYNGEE. With 3 bases clipped from V and 1 base from J, the junction kept 4 bases outside the gene matches. The CDR3 contains 18 residues. This CDR3 reads CASSEGLAGGVNTGELFF. In DNA form, the CDR3 reads TGTGCCAGCAGCGAGGGACTAGCGGGGGGCGTGAACACCGGGGAGCTGTTTTTT.

The gene calls are TRBV7-9 and TRBJ1-1, with a tentative D call TRBD1 (5 bases). The CDR3 has 10 amino acids. The germline V and J ends were trimmed by 11 bases and 5 bases, with 9 bases remaining between them. Germline CDR1 and CDR2: SEHNR and FQNEAQ (reference sequence). CDR3: CASGGTEAFF. The DNA of the CDR3 is TGTGCCTCGGGGGGGACTGAAGCTTTCTTT.

The V call is TRBV25-1, the J call TRBJ2-7, with TRBD2 identical over 16 bases. The CDR3 totals 15 residues. With 6 bases clipped from V and 6 bases from J, the junction kept 5 bases outside the gene matches. Germline V gene data show CDR1 as MGHDK and CDR2 as SYGVNS. CDR3 region: CASRGLAGGPSEQYF. The CDR3 nucleotides are TGTGCCAGCAGGGGACTAGCGGGAGGGCCGAGCGAGCAGTACTTC.